The clone carrying this T cell receptor (beta chain) has ten or more counts. Its specificity is not known. The record originates from a study of T-cell reconstitution after alpha-beta-depleted transplantation in children. Unique molecular identifiers were incorporated during preparation of the TCRbeta library. TCRdb used MiXCR to reprocess the PCR reads, holding one entry per CDR3 protein. The sample includes 610,000 or so distinct CDR3 sequences, more than 20% of them seen just once. Study observations and caveats: There were reportedly several hundred expanded graft clones from which alpha-beta T cells came about two months after transplant. A year had passed since transplant, and T-cell counts and diversity by then came mostly from newly produced T cells. Day-60 TCRbeta diversity that was high in some patients was derived from surviving recipient T cells and thymic progenitors.

This CDR3 contains 10 residues. Germline CDR1 DFQATT, CDR2 SNEGSKA (reference sequence). V lost 2 bases to trimming and J lost 14 bases; unmatched junction nucleotides: 5. V gene TRBV20-1 combines with J gene TRBJ1-2; 7 bases match TRBD1. Sequenced material: PBMCs, taken before TCRalphabeta/CD19-depleted stem cell transplant. The source is a boy in the first two years of life with Wiskott-Aldrich syndrome, due to receive a stem cell transplant. The CDR3 region is CSARTRQGTF. CDR3 nucleotide sequence: TGCAGTGCTAGAACTAGACAGGGAACCTTC.